The text below deals with one T cell receptor (beta chain). The target antigen is unknown. Sequence at one end of the junction differs from germline and may be a read error. The template was RNA from unsorted bulk tissue. This entry is derived from a study of tumor and adjacent non-tumor tissue in lung cancer. Whole-study context: Stage I to III disease affected 10 men and a handful of women aged about 31 to 76. Whole-study results and caveats: Compared with tumor, normal lung showed significantly lower TCR diversity. In normal lung, the top 100 clones were significantly more dominant than in tumor.

Germline V gene sequence: CDR1 DFQATT, CDR2 SNEGSKA (reference sequence). The CDR3 extends over 17 amino acids. A modified ARM-PCR protocol with three rounds of nested PCR amplified TCRbeta. TCRdb processed the multiplex PCR reads anew with MiXCR; each CDR3 protein has one entry. The sample includes about 200,000 distinct CDR3 sequences, 71% of them seen just once. This TCR came from a man aged 55 to 70 with non-small cell lung cancer. The sample was lung tumor tissue. The chain carries TRBV20-1 and TRBJ1-5; TRBD1 aligns across 10 bases. The CDR3 region is CSVRTGQGPGGSQPQRF. The CDR3 DNA follows: TGCAGTGTTAGGACGGGACAGGGGCCGGGAGGGTCCCAGCCCCAGCGTTTT.